A single sample gave rise to the 31 T cell receptor beta chains below, sequenced in a study of regulatory T cells in long-lasting Graves disease. Libraries of TCR beta came from iRepertoire HTBI primers plus Arm-PCR of CDR3 regions. TCRdb processed the multiplex PCR reads anew with MiXCR; each CDR3 protein has one entry. The sample carries a few hundred thousand distinct CDR3 sequences, approximately 25% recorded once. Time point reported: persistent/refractory GD, antithyroid drugs over 5 years with positive TRAb. Isolated PBMC RNA provided the starting material for the TCR library. The starting material was peripheral blood mononuclear cells (PBMCs), obtained when the disease was refractory, from a patient treated with antithyroid drugs. The receptors shown here come from a woman between 40 and 55 years old with Graves disease.

This clonotype turned up a few times. This rearrangement joins TRBV11-2 to TRBJ1-1; tentative D call: TRBD1 (5 bases). CDR1 is SGHAT and CDR2 is FQNNGV in the germline V gene. The CDR3 runs to 16 residues. V was clipped by 5 bases and J by 0 bases, with 16 bases between them. CDR3 in amino acids: CASSQRGVHMNTEAFF. The CDR3 coding sequence is TGTGCCAGCAGCCAGAGGGGAGTTCACATGAACACTGAAGCTTTCTTT.

The sample holds a few counts of this clonotype. J is TRBJ2-7 and V is TRBV20-1, with a tentative D call TRBD2 (6 bases). This CDR3 comprises 15 residues. Between the trimmed V and J ends, which lost 0 bases and 4 bases, there was a span of 16 bases. Germline-derived CDR1 and CDR2 are DFQATT and SNEGSKA (reference sequence). CDR3 protein: CSARDGDSGTYEQYF. The CDR3 nucleotides read TGCAGTGCTAGAGATGGGGATAGCGGAACGTACGAGCAGTACTTC.

The rearrangement joins TRBV12-5 to TRBJ2-5, with D possibly matching TRBD1 (6 bases). The CDR3 has 13 amino acids. Germline V CDR1 and CDR2: LGHNT, FRNRAP. Deletions cut 6 bases from V and 7 bases from J, with 15 bases between. For the CDR3, the DNA is TGTGCTAGTGGACCAACAGGGAGTAGGACCCAGTACTTC. Its translation: CASGPTGSRTQYF.

The chain joins TRBV7-9 to TRBJ2-5, with a tentative D call TRBD1 (6 bases). From germline, CDR1 is SEHNR and CDR2 FQNEAQ (reference sequence). The CDR3 has 21 residues. V was cut by 5 bases and J by 2 bases, with 33 bases left in between. This CDR3 reads CASSVQGSPFRSSPLQETQYF. The DNA of the CDR3 is TGTGCCAGCAGCGTACAGGGATCCCCCTTTAGGTCGAGCCCCCTTCAAGAGACCCAGTACTTC.

A few counts support this clonotype. This chain joins TRBV10-1 and TRBJ1-1, with 11 bases fitting TRBD1. The trim removed 5 bases at V and 12 bases at J, leaving 5 bases unmatched. The CDR3 is 12 amino acids. The germline V gene has CDR1 WNHNN and CDR2 SYGVQD (reference sequence). In nucleotides, the CDR3 is TGCGCCAGCAGTCGGGACAGGGGGTCATCTTTCTTT. It specifies CASSRDRGSSFF.

This clonotype was seen ten or more times. The chain recombines TRBV27 with TRBJ2-2, with 8 nucleotides matching TRBD1. The CDR3 runs to 15 residues. V trimming: 7 bases; J trimming: 4 bases; junction bases outside the gene matches: 8. The germline V gene encodes CDR1 MNHEY and CDR2 SMNVEV (reference sequence). CDR3 region: CASTWTGLATGELFF. CDR3 in DNA: TGTGCCAGCACCTGGACAGGGTTAGCCACCGGGGAGCTGTTTTTT.

The rearrangement links TRBV28 to TRBJ1-2; no firm D call. The CDR3 sequence is 12 residues long. Per germline, CDR1 MDHEN and CDR2 SYDVKM. V was cut by 3 bases and J by 8 bases, with 10 bases left in between. The CDR3 bases are TGTGCCAGCAGTTTCCACAAGGGAGGCTACACCTTC. It encodes CASSFHKGGYTF.

This clonotype was seen at least ten times. This chain connects TRBV7-2 to TRBJ2-4; 7 bases are shared with TRBD1. V shed 5 bases and J 7 bases; nucleotides not matched to a gene: 11. Germline V gene lookup returns CDR1 SGHTA and CDR2 FQGNSA. The CDR3 is made up of 15 amino acids. In DNA, the CDR3 is TGTGCCAGCAGCCCCGGAGCCGGGACAGTGAACATTCAGTACTTC. Encoded protein: CASSPGAGTVNIQYF.

The sample holds many counts of this clonotype. This chain joins TRBV28 and TRBJ1-1, with TRBD1 matching over 7 bases. Trimming removed 2 bases from V and 1 base from J; junction bases left unmatched: 7. Germline V gene sequence: CDR1 MDHEN, CDR2 SYDVKM. The CDR3 totals 16 residues. The CDR3 region has the DNA TGTGCCAGCAGTTTAGACCAACAGGGGCCGAACACTGAAGCTTTCTTT. This gives the protein CASSLDQQGPNTEAFF.

This chain connects TRBV5-5 to TRBJ1-6; 7 positions agree with TRBD1. CDR3 size: 17 residues. Trimming took 4 bases from V and 7 from J; bases not matched to a gene: 14. Germline CDR1 and CDR2: SGHKS and YYEKEE (reference sequence). The CDR3: CASSPTRQGRPNSPLHF. The CDR3 region has the DNA TGTGCCAGCAGCCCGACCCGACAGGGTCGGCCCAATTCACCCCTCCACTTT.

This clonotype has at least ten counts. A read error may produce the germline difference seen at one junction end. In DNA, the CDR3 is TGTGCCAGCAAAAACATGCCGTTCCTCTCGAATGAAAAGCTGTTTTTT. It is translated as CASKNMPFLSNEKLFF. The chain carries TRBV28 and TRBJ1-4, with D hard to call. The CDR3 is made up of 16 amino acids. Germline CDR1 is MDHEN and CDR2 is SYDVKM.

This clonotype was detected only a few times. This rearrangement joins TRBV20-1 to TRBJ2-7; D is ambiguous. The V end lost 3 bases, the J end lost 3 bases, and 9 bases lay between the germline ends. This CDR3 is 12 amino acids long. Germline V gives CDR1 DFQATT, CDR2 SNEGSKA (reference sequence). In DNA, the CDR3 is TGCAGTGCTAGTGCTCTATTCTACGAGCAGTACTTC. It yields the protein CSASALFYEQYF.

This clonotype was seen more than once but under ten times. The rearrangement uses TRBV6-1 and TRBJ1-6; 12 bases line up with TRBD1. Germline V CDR1 and CDR2: MNHNS, SASEGT. V dropped 5 bases and J dropped 13; count of bases not matched to a gene: 3. This CDR3 comprises 13 residues. The CDR3 loop is CASSTGQGAPLHF. For the CDR3, the DNA is TGTGCCAGCAGTACGGGACAGGGGGCTCCCCTCCACTTT.

The CDR3 DNA sequence: TGTGCCAGCAGCCCCGGGGGTCCCCTTGGGGAGCTGTTTTTT. This translates into CASSPGGPLGELFF. The chain joins TRBV7-6 to TRBJ2-2; weak D call: TRBD2 (6 bases). CDR1 is SGHVS, CDR2 FNYEAQ, per germline. The V end was cut by 5 bases, the J end by 8 bases, with 15 bases between. The CDR3 contains 14 residues.

This clonotype was detected ten times or more. The chain is built from TRBV24-1 and TRBJ1-5, with 7 nucleotides matching TRBD1. CDR1 is KGHDR and CDR2 is SFDVKD in the germline V gene. Losses at the gene ends were 4 bases for V and 4 bases for J; bases not matched to a gene: 6. CDR3 length: 15 amino acids. DNA for the CDR3: TGTGCCACCAGTGAGGGGGGGACAGTAAATCAGCCCCAGCATTTT. Residues: CATSEGGTVNQPQHF.

V is TRBV12-3 or TRBV12-4 and J is TRBJ2-2, with 10 bases fitting TRBD2. CDR3 length: 18 amino acids. With V trimmed by 6 bases and J by 6 bases, 16 bases remained unmatched. The DNA of the CDR3 is TGTGCCAGCAGCCCCCCACGGGGGGGACTAGCGCGGTCCGGGGAGCTGTTTTTT. As protein: CASSPPRGGLARSGELFF.

The CDR3, as DNA: TGTGCCAGCTCACCACCTTCCGGCAGGGGGCTTTACGAGCAGTACTTC. Its protein is CASSPPSGRGLYEQYF. The chain employs TRBV2 and TRBJ2-7; 8 bases are shared with TRBD1. The V and J ends lost 8 bases and 4 bases, in that order; junction bases with no gene match: 16. The V gene's germline CDR1 is SNHLY and CDR2 FYNNEI. The CDR3 sequence is 16 residues long.

On this clonotype itself: The junction shows a germline mismatch at one end, possibly a read error. The genes are TRBV5-5 and TRBJ1-1; possible D gene TRBD1, 6 bases. This CDR3 contains 13 residues. Looked up from germline, CDR1 is SGHKS and CDR2 is YYEKEE (reference sequence). In DNA form, the CDR3 reads TGTGCCGGCAGCTCAAGACAGGAGGCTGAAGCTTTCTTT. Translated: CAGSSRQEAEAFF.

This clonotype was picked up many times. This chain uses TRBV19 with TRBJ2-5, with 7 bases fitting TRBD1. This CDR3 region has 13 residues. Losses at the gene ends were 5 bases for V and 7 bases for J; bases not matched to a gene: 7. Germline V CDR1 and CDR2: LNHDA, SQIVND (reference sequence). The CDR3 here is CASSSTGPGTQYF. The CDR3 DNA reads TGTGCCAGTAGTTCGACAGGGCCCGGGACCCAGTACTTC.

As regards this clonotype: A much larger clone differs from this one at a single base, so this may be a read error. The chain carries TRBV11-2 and TRBJ2-7; D may be TRBD2 (5 bases). V shed 5 bases and J shed 3 bases, with 14 bases lying between them. This CDR3 contains 14 residues. CDR1 is SGHAT, CDR2 FQNNGV, per germline. CDR3 bases: TGTGCCAGCAGCGTCGGGATTGGCAACTACGAGCAGTACTTC. It yields the protein CASSVGIGNYEQYF.

This clonotype appeared many times. The J gene is TRBJ2-7, the V gene TRBV6-1; no reliable D call. Germline CDR1 is MNHNS and CDR2 is SASEGT. This CDR3 has 13 residues. V lost 3 bases and J 6 bases, leaving 12 bases between the germline ends. This CDR3 reads CASSDLPSPEQYF. In nucleotides, the CDR3 is TGTGCCAGCAGTGACCTACCCTCGCCCGAGCAGTACTTC.

This clonotype was counted a few times. The gene calls are TRBV7-9 and TRBJ2-7, with D possibly TRBD2 on 6 matching bases. The ends were cut back, 1 base at V and 0 bases at J, with 10 bases in the middle. The CDR3 length is 15 residues. Germline V gives CDR1 SEHNR, CDR2 FQNEAQ (reference sequence). DNA for the CDR3: TGTGCCAGCAGCTTAGTTGTCGGGGGCTCCTACGAGCAGTACTTC. Residues: CASSLVVGGSYEQYF.

The genes are TRBV5-1 and TRBJ2-5; possible D gene TRBD1, 5 bases. Trimming removed 0 bases from V and 4 bases from J, with 13 bases in between. This CDR3 has 15 residues. CDR1 and CDR2 (germline): SGHRS, YFSETQ. CDR3 amino acids: CASSLEDRTGETQYF. In DNA form, the CDR3 reads TGCGCCAGCAGCTTGGAGGATAGAACAGGAGAGACCCAGTACTTC.

This clonotype was counted between two and nine times. The CDR3 bases are TGTGCCAGCAGTTTGGGTTCGGGGGGCAGGGCCGGGGAGCTGTTTTTT. Residues: CASSLGSGGRAGELFF. V usage is TRBV12-3 or TRBV12-4 and J usage is TRBJ2-2; tentative D call: TRBD2 (7 bases). V lost 3 bases, J lost 6 bases, and 17 bases lay in between. This CDR3 contains 16 residues.

The chain combines TRBV19 with TRBJ1-1; D is ambiguous. The CDR3 is made up of 13 amino acids. V lost 3 bases and J lost 6, with 11 bases in between. Germline CDR1 reads LNHDA; CDR2 reads SQIVND (reference sequence). This CDR3 is CASSMRENSEAFF. In DNA form, the CDR3 reads TGTGCCAGTAGTATGAGGGAAAACTCTGAAGCTTTCTTT.

The J gene is TRBJ1-5, the V gene TRBV6-1; no firm D call. V lost 7 bases and J lost 6, with 7 bases in between. CDR1 MNHNS and CDR2 SASEGT come from the germline V gene. This CDR3 region has 11 residues. The CDR3 bases are TGTGCCAGCACGGATGGTCAGCCCCAGCATTTT. It translates to CASTDGQPQHF.

Many counts were recorded for this clonotype. This chain links TRBV2 with TRBJ1-4; D is perhaps TRBD1 (5 bases). This CDR3 has 14 amino acids. Looked up from germline, CDR1 is SNHLY and CDR2 is FYNNEI. With 3 bases removed from V and 4 bases from J, the gap between germline ends came to 9 bases. The chain's CDR3 is CASSEGRLNEKLFF. The DNA of the CDR3 is TGTGCCAGCAGTGAGGGACGGCTTAATGAAAAACTGTTTTTT.

CDR3 residues: CATSRANRGHEQYF. CDR3 DNA: TGTGCCACCAGCAGGGCCAACAGGGGCCACGAGCAGTACTTC. The chain combines TRBV15 with TRBJ2-7, with 7 bases identical to TRBD1. V shed 3 bases, J shed 5 bases, and the junction held 7 bases outside the gene matches. This CDR3 contains 14 residues. CDR1 is LNHNV and CDR2 is YYDKDF in the germline V gene (reference sequence).

This clonotype was recorded at least ten times. The J gene is TRBJ2-7, the V gene TRBV28; 12 positions agree with TRBD2. The CDR3 is 16 residues long. CDR1 and CDR2 (germline): MDHEN, SYDVKM. Unmatched junction bases numbered 9, after V lost 6 bases and J lost 3 bases. The CDR3 region is CASSYPGLAGYYEQYF. For the CDR3, the DNA is TGTGCCAGCAGCTACCCAGGACTAGCGGGATACTACGAGCAGTACTTC. Using reference TRBV28 and TRBJ2-7 for the parts outside the CDR3, the full variable domain is DVKVTQSSRYLVKRTGEKVFLECVQDMDHENMFWYRQDPGLGLRLIYFSYDVKMKEKGDIPEGYSVSREKKERFSLILESASTNQTSMYLCASSYPGLAGYYEQYFGPGTRLTVT.

The rearrangement links TRBV15 to TRBJ2-5; 7 bases are shared with TRBD2. Germline values: CDR1 LNHNV, CDR2 YYDKDF (reference sequence). CDR3 length equals 15 residues. Losses at the gene ends were 5 bases for V and 1 base for J; bases not matched to a gene: 7. As DNA, the CDR3 is TGTGCCACCAGCCCTTTATGGGAGGGCCAAGAGACCCAGTACTTC. Its protein is CATSPLWEGQETQYF.

At least ten counts were recorded for this clonotype. V usage is TRBV12-3 or TRBV12-4 and J usage is TRBJ1-5; TRBD1 is a possible D gene (6 bases). V dropped 3 bases and J dropped 4 bases, with 10 bases sitting between them. The CDR3 totals 14 residues. The CDR3 sequence is CASSFGTTNQPQHF. The CDR3 DNA sequence: TGTGCCAGCAGTTTTGGGACAACTAATCAGCCCCAGCATTTT.